These T cell receptor beta chains were read from a single sample in a study of radiotherapy plus CTLA-4 blockade in lung cancer. Method: immunoSEQ multiplex PCR; TCRdb's copy keeps in-frame clones and lacks some. The sample includes under 110,000 clones, about 83% of them seen just once. Sample: peripheral blood, taken from a patient treated with radiotherapy plus ipilimumab. The receptors here all came from a human donor with non-small cell lung cancer that progressed on radiotherapy plus ipilimumab. Some clones in this sample may be carry-over from other donors' samples. Each CDR3 is given with its conserved first and last residue. The D gene is left open where the match is weak. Only part of the rows carry a size: once, few, many, or a class if the clone is expanded.

cdr3_aa cdr3_nt v_call clone_size d_call j_call
CASSQLAGAYNEQFF TGTGCCAGCAGCCAACTAGCGGGGGCGTACAATGAGCAGTTCTTC TRBV11-3 - TRBD2 TRBJ2-1
CARSTRPRREQFF TGTGCCAGAAGCACACGACCGAGACGTGAGCAGTTCTTC TRBV5-3 - - TRBJ2-1
CAISDMGESEAFF TGTGCCATCAGTGATATGGGCGAAAGTGAAGCTTTCTTT TRBV10-3 - - TRBJ1-1
CASSLNSGGEIDGYTF TGTGCCAGCAGCTTAAATTCTGGGGGGGAGATTGATGGCTACACCTTC TRBV7-3 - - TRBJ1-2
CATSMGQLNTEASF TGTGCCACCAGCATGGGACAGTTGAACACTGAAGCTTCCTTT TRBV15 - TRBD1 TRBJ1-1
CASSPWEGGMGSYNEQFF TGTGCCAGCAGCCCCTGGGAGGGGGGAATGGGTTCCTACAATGAGCAGTTCTTC TRBV9 - - TRBJ2-1
CASSLSTGEVEQYF TGTGCCAGCAGCTTATCGACAGGGGAGGTAGAGCAGTACTTC TRBV7-9 - TRBD1 TRBJ2-7
CASSPLSGVYEQYF TGTGCCAGCAGCCCCCTTTCGGGGGTCTACGAGCAGTACTTC TRBV5-5 - - TRBJ2-7
CASSEMYGYTF TGCGCCAGCAGTGAAATGTATGGCTACACCTTC TRBV10-1 - - TRBJ1-2
CASSVTGVGEKLFF TGTGCCAGCAGTGTAACAGGGGTAGGGGAAAAACTGTTTTTT TRBV2 - TRBD1 TRBJ1-4
CASSSFLTSGGAETQYF TGTGCCAGCAGCTCCTTCCTAACTAGCGGGGGGGCCGAGACCCAGTACTTC TRBV7-2 - TRBD2 TRBJ2-5
CASSMRGYTEAFF TGTGCCAGCAGTATGAGAGGGTACACTGAAGCTTTCTTT TRBV6-5 - - TRBJ1-1
CASSLGSFSPLHF TGTGCCAGCAGCTTAGGGAGCTTTTCACCCCTCCACTTT TRBV7-2 - - TRBJ1-6
CASSLDWEAGTGGIGQGYTF TGCGCCAGCAGCTTGGATTGGGAGGCCGGGACAGGGGGCATTGGTCAGGGCTACACCTTC TRBV5-1 - TRBD1 TRBJ1-2
CASSYGGTIDTQYF TGTGCCAGCAGTTACGGAGGGACCATAGATACGCAGTATTTT TRBV6-5 - - TRBJ2-3
CASSLAGGPYNEQFF TGTGCCAGCAGCCTAGCGGGGGGGCCGTATAATGAGCAGTTCTTC TRBV11-1 - TRBD2 TRBJ2-1
CASSRRWGNEQFF TGCGCCAGCAGCCGGAGGTGGGGCAATGAGCAGTTCTTC TRBV5-1 - - TRBJ2-1
CASSGGHSSYGYTF TGTGCCAGCAGTGGGGGTCATAGCTCGTATGGCTACACCTTC TRBV6-1 - - TRBJ1-2
CASSLGPSGTEAFF TGTGCCAGCAGCTTAGGGCCCTCGGGCACTGAAGCTTTCTTT TRBV11-2 once - TRBJ1-1
CASSGADFDEQYF TGTGCCAGCAGTGGAGCCGATTTCGACGAGCAGTACTTC TRBV6-5 - - TRBJ2-7
CASSLPGLALNF TGTGCCAGCAGCTTACCGGGACTAGCGCTGAACTTC TRBV7-3 - TRBD2 TRBJ2-7
CSVESPQGWECTEAFF TGCAGCGTTGAATCTCCGCAGGGGTGGGAGTGCACTGAAGCTTTCTTT TRBV29-1 once - TRBJ1-1
CASSSVLYEQYF TGTGCCAGCAGTTCGGTACTCTACGAGCAGTACTTC TRBV28 - - TRBJ2-7
CASSYQTGGPSEKLFF TGTGCCAGCAGTTACCAAACAGGGGGCCCTAGTGAAAAACTGTTTTTT TRBV27 - TRBD1 TRBJ1-4
CASSPFSADTEAFF TGTGCCAGCTCACCATTTTCAGCCGACACTGAAGCTTTCTTT TRBV18 - - TRBJ1-1
CASSIGQGYTEAFF TGTGCCAGTAGTATTGGACAGGGGTACACTGAAGCTTTCTTT TRBV19 few TRBD1 TRBJ1-1
CASSVGQGRSYNSPLHF TGTGCCAGCAGCGTAGGGCAGGGGAGGTCCTATAATTCACCCCTCCACTTT TRBV9 - - TRBJ1-6
CASSLGPRTGELFF TGTGCCAGCAGCTTGGGACCCAGAACCGGGGAGCTGTTTTTT TRBV7-9 - - TRBJ2-2
CASSPTSGGYNEQFF TGTGCCAGCTCACCGACTAGCGGGGGCTACAATGAGCAGTTCTTC TRBV18 - TRBD2 TRBJ2-1
CASSPRANSNQPQHF TGTGCCAGCAGCCCGAGGGCGAATAGCAATCAGCCCCAGCATTTT TRBV7-3 - - TRBJ1-5
CGGMSTDTQYF TGTGGGGGCATGAGCACAGATACGCAGTATTTT TRBV7-9 - - TRBJ2-3
CASTKTAGGYEQYF TGTGCCAGTACCAAGACAGCGGGGGGGTACGAGCAGTACTTC TRBV19 - TRBD2 TRBJ2-7
CASSYSRNRGEFF TGTGCCAGCAGTTACTCGAGAAACAGGGGGGAGTTCTTC TRBV6-5 few TRBD1 TRBJ2-1
CASSTSYEQYF TGTGCCAGCAGCACCTCCTACGAGCAGTACTTC TRBV7-2 few - TRBJ2-7
CATATGGAGYTF TGTGCCACTGCGACTGGGGGGGCTGGCTACACCTTC TRBV7-9 - - TRBJ1-2
CSARVKNEQFF TGCAGTGCTAGGGTCAAGAATGAGCAGTTCTTC TRBV20-1 - - TRBJ2-1
CASSFLGGTLNSPLHF TGTGCCAGCAGCTTTTTGGGCGGGACACTCAATTCACCCCTCCACTTT TRBV7-2 - - TRBJ1-6
CASHPGGAGAYEQYF TGTGCCTCCCACCCTGGGGGGGCAGGGGCCTACGAGCAGTACTTC TRBV25-1 - - TRBJ2-7
CASSLFSGEETQYF TGCGCCAGCAGCTTGTTTTCGGGGGAAGAGACCCAGTACTTC TRBV5-1 - - TRBJ2-5
CASSLVGSYGYTF TGTGCCAGCAGCTTAGTGGGGAGTTATGGCTACACCTTC TRBV7-9 - - TRBJ1-2
CASSLPLFITNEQFF TGTGCCAGCAGCTTGCCCTTATTCATAACCAATGAGCAGTTCTTC TRBV5-4 once - TRBJ2-1
CASSLTGRTYNEQFF TGTGCCAGCAGTTTGACAGGGCGCACCTACAATGAGCAGTTCTTC TRBV11-2 few TRBD1 TRBJ2-1
CASGGTGGHYTEAFF TGTGCCAGCGGTGGGACAGGGGGCCATTACACTGAAGCTTTCTTT TRBV7-9 once TRBD1 TRBJ1-1
CASSVDRDTQYF TGTGCCAGCAGCGTAGACAGAGATACGCAGTATTTT TRBV9 once - TRBJ2-3
CASGPPRDSYYGYTF TGTGCTAGTGGTCCCCCCCGGGACAGCTACTATGGCTACACCTTC TRBV12-5 - TRBD1 TRBJ1-2
CASSLAPVDSGYTF TGTGCCAGCAGCTTGGCGCCAGTGGATTCTGGCTACACCTTC TRBV5-4 - - TRBJ1-2
CASSLFTPAAPLWSNQPQHF TGTGCCAGCAGTTTATTCACTCCCGCGGCCCCGCTATGGAGCAATCAGCCCCAGCATTTT TRBV28 - - TRBJ1-5
CASSRRDRGLGYTF TGTGCCAGCAGCCGAAGGGACAGGGGGCTTGGCTACACCTTC TRBV7-9 - TRBD1 TRBJ1-2
CASRQGQELYNEQFF TGTGCCAGCAGACAGGGACAGGAACTCTACAATGAGCAGTTCTTC TRBV6-5 - TRBD1 TRBJ2-1
CASSLRSGQTGNEQFF TGCGCCAGCAGCTTAAGAAGCGGACAGACTGGCAATGAGCAGTTCTTC TRBV5-1 - - TRBJ2-1
CASSLSGDAHEQYF TGTGCCAGCAGTTTGTCGGGGGATGCCCACGAGCAGTACTTC TRBV28 many - TRBJ2-7
CASSPPSRGEDTEAFF TGTGCCAGCTCACCACCCTCACGGGGGGAGGACACTGAAGCTTTCTTT TRBV18 - - TRBJ1-1
CASTQGENTEAFF TGTGCCAGCACCCAAGGGGAGAACACTGAAGCTTTCTTT TRBV6-1 - - TRBJ1-1
CASRREHTDTQYF TGTGCCAGCAGGAGGGAACACACAGATACGCAGTATTTT TRBV6-5 - - TRBJ2-3
CASSLQVYGANVLTF TGTGCCAGCAGTTTACAGGTTTATGGGGCCAACGTCCTGACTTTC TRBV27 once - TRBJ2-6
CASSQDEFTNTIYF TGTGCCAGCAGCCAAGATGAATTTACGAACACCATATATTTT TRBV4-2 few - TRBJ1-3
CASSVTGQDQPQHF TGTGCCAGCAGCGTGACAGGCCAAGATCAGCCCCAGCATTTT TRBV7-9 - - TRBJ1-5
CASSRTGGSGQYF TGTGCCAGCAGTCGAACGGGGGGGTCAGGGCAGTACTTC TRBV6-5 - TRBD2 TRBJ2-7
CASSPQGPLHTEAFF TGCGCCAGCAGCCCACAGGGTCCTCTTCACACTGAAGCTTTCTTT TRBV5-1 - - TRBJ1-1
CAIRTSGGNNEQFF TGTGCCATCAGGACTAGCGGGGGAAACAATGAGCAGTTCTTC TRBV10-3 - TRBD2 TRBJ2-1